The next 30 T cell receptor beta chains were all read from a single sample in a study of cytomegalovirus exposure and HLA in healthy donors. Libraries were prepared by immunoSEQ multiplex PCR; TCRdb keeps only in-frame clonotypes and omits some of them. The sample has some 250,000 clones; 70% to 90% are singletons. Sequencing was carried out using PBMCs. These receptors originate from a woman aged 30 to 39 in good health and CMV-seropositive.

The V call is TRBV5-1, the J call TRBJ2-3; D possibly corresponds to TRBD2 (6 bases). This CDR3 is 14 amino acids long. CDR1 is SGHRS and CDR2 is YFSETQ in the germline V gene. Trimming left V 0 bases short and J 2 bases short, with 7 bases between. The DNA of the CDR3 is TGCGCCAGCAGCTTGGGGACTACCACAGATACGCAGTATTTT. It translates to CASSLGTTTDTQYF.

The rearrangement joins TRBV30 to TRBJ2-3, with D tentatively TRBD2 (6 bases). CDR1 and CDR2 (germline): GTSNPN, SVGIG (reference sequence). The CDR3 contains 15 residues. Trimming pared 0 bases from V and 0 bases from J, leaving 10 bases between. The CDR3 is CAWSVRDASTDTQYF. The CDR3 DNA sequence: TGTGCCTGGAGTGTGCGGGATGCTAGCACAGATACGCAGTATTTT.

This rearrangement joins TRBV11-2 to TRBJ1-2; no clear D. Trimming cost V 0 bases and J 0 bases, with 8 bases left between them. Germline CDR1 SGHAT, CDR2 FQNNGV. CDR3 size: 15 residues. The CDR3 DNA follows: TGTGCCAGCAGCTTAGAGTCCTCAGCTAACTATGGCTACACCTTC. This encodes CASSLESSANYGYTF.

V and J are TRBV29-1 and TRBJ2-7, with 8 bases lining up with TRBD1. This CDR3 is built from 13 residues. Per germline, CDR1 SQVTM and CDR2 ANQGSEA. The ends lost 4 bases at V and 7 bases at J; junction bases unmatched: 9. The DNA for the CDR3 is TGCAGCGTTGCGCCGCAGGGGGCACGGGAGCAGTACTTC. Translating gives CSVAPQGAREQYF.

V is TRBV6-1 and J is TRBJ2-2, with a tentative D call TRBD1 (6 bases). Germline loops: CDR1 MNHNS, CDR2 SASEGT. V shed 4 bases and J shed 6 bases, with 12 bases lying between them. This CDR3 comprises 14 residues. CDR3 DNA sequence: TGTGCCAGCAGTGCGCCCTCAGGGGCCGGGGAGCTGTTTTTT. It specifies CASSAPSGAGELFF.

This rearrangement joins TRBV4-2 to TRBJ2-1; D is unresolved. V lost 0 bases and J 0 bases, leaving 12 bases between the germline ends. Germline V gives CDR1 LGHNA, CDR2 YNFKEQ. The CDR3 length is 17 residues. The CDR3 DNA is TGTGCCAGCAGCCAAGATCCGAGCGAGAGCTCCTACAATGAGCAGTTCTTC. This gives the protein CASSQDPSESSYNEQFF.

This rearrangement joins TRBV5-1 to TRBJ2-7, with no clear D. The CDR3 loop spans 11 amino acids. The V end was cut by 5 bases, the J end by 5 bases, with 8 bases between. The germline V gene has CDR1 SGHRS and CDR2 YFSETQ. Here the CDR3 DNA reads TGCGCCAGCAGGCTCTATAACGAGCAGTACTTC. Its translation is CASRLYNEQYF.

The chain carries TRBV18 and TRBJ2-5, with D possibly TRBD2 on 5 matching bases. Trimming removed 2 bases from V and 1 base from J, with 8 bases in between. CDR1 KGHSH and CDR2 LQKENI come from the germline V gene. The CDR3 has 14 amino acids. Here the CDR3 DNA reads TGTGCCAGCTCACCAGGACTGACCCAAGAGACCCAGTACTTC. Amino acid sequence: CASSPGLTQETQYF. Variable domain in full (rest from reference TRBV18 and TRBJ2-5): NAGVMQNPRHLVRRRGQEARLRCSPMKGHSHVYWYRQLPEEGLKFMVYLQKENIIDESGMPKERFSAEFPKEGPSILRIQQVVRGDSAAYFCASSPGLTQETQYFGPGTRLLVL.

The V gene is TRBV7-6, the J gene TRBJ2-1; 7 bases map to TRBD2. V lost 5 bases to trimming and J lost 9 bases; unmatched junction nucleotides: 10. CDR1 is SGHVS and CDR2 is FNYEAQ in the germline V gene. This CDR3 comprises 14 residues. This CDR3 reads CASSRGERAFEQFF. The CDR3 bases are TGTGCCAGCAGCCGGGGGGAGAGGGCGTTTGAGCAGTTCTTC.

V gene TRBV11-2 combines with J gene TRBJ2-1; the D is unclear. The germline V gene has CDR1 SGHAT and CDR2 FQNNGV. The germline V and J ends were trimmed by 5 bases and 0 bases, with 8 bases remaining between them. The CDR3 has 14 residues. This CDR3 reads CASSLASSYNEQFF. The CDR3, as DNA: TGTGCCAGCAGCCTCGCGAGCTCCTACAATGAGCAGTTCTTC.

The chain links TRBV27 to TRBJ2-4, with 7 bases aligning to TRBD1. The CDR3 totals 15 residues. Germline V gene lookup returns CDR1 MNHEY and CDR2 SMNVEV (reference sequence). V was pared by 4 bases and J by 7 bases, with 10 bases of the junction left unmatched. The CDR3 is CASSSRGQNPNIQYF. The CDR3 nucleotides are TGTGCCAGCAGTTCGAGGGGGCAGAACCCCAACATTCAGTACTTC.

This clone was counted a few times. The chain joins TRBV12-5 to TRBJ2-2; D gene unclear. The ends were cut back, 3 bases at V and 0 bases at J, with 2 bases in the middle. CDR1 and CDR2 (germline): LGHNT, FRNRAP. The CDR3 is 13 residues long. The DNA of the CDR3 is TGTGCTAGTGGTTTCGCGAACACCGGGGAGCTGTTTTTT. Amino acids: CASGFANTGELFF.

The chain carries TRBV25-1 and TRBJ2-7, with 8 positions matching TRBD1. There are 18 residues in the CDR3. The germline gives CDR1 MGHDK, CDR2 SYGVNS. V was clipped by 0 bases and J by 6 bases; unmatched bases: 16. CDR3 residues: CASSEYFPGGQGAGEQYF. In DNA form, the CDR3 reads TGTGCCAGCAGTGAATATTTTCCGGGTGGGCAGGGGGCGGGCGAGCAGTACTTC.

V gene TRBV25-1 combines with J gene TRBJ1-5; no clear D gene. There are 15 residues in the CDR3. Trimming pared 5 bases from V and 2 bases from J, leaving 13 bases between. Germline V gene sequence: CDR1 MGHDK, CDR2 SYGVNS. CDR3 in amino acids: CASSPRGLGNQPQHF. The CDR3 DNA follows: TGTGCCAGCAGTCCCCGAGGGCTGGGCAATCAGCCCCAGCATTTT.

The gene calls are TRBV7-9 and TRBJ2-1; 11 bases align to TRBD2. V lost 4 bases, J lost 8 bases, and 10 bases stayed unmatched. CDR1 SEHNR and CDR2 FQNEAQ come from the germline V gene (reference sequence). The CDR3 consists of 16 residues. Here the CDR3 reads CASSSVAGGPWDEQFF. The CDR3 DNA follows: TGTGCCAGCAGCTCCGTAGCGGGAGGGCCTTGGGATGAGCAGTTCTTC.

The J gene is TRBJ1-5, the V gene TRBV5-4; the D gene is possibly TRBD1 (5 bases). CDR1 is SGHNT and CDR2 is YYREEE in the germline V gene (reference sequence). With 4 bases removed from V and 2 bases from J, the gap between germline ends came to 16 bases. The CDR3 is 16 amino acids. CDR3 DNA: TGTGCCAGCAGCCCCTCGCCCGTGACAGGCAATCAGCCCCAGCATTTT. Translation: CASSPSPVTGNQPQHF.

This clone has just one count. The rearrangement links TRBV15 to TRBJ2-1, with 7 bases lining up with TRBD2. V shed 0 bases, J shed 16 bases, and the junction held 9 bases outside the gene matches. The CDR3 length is 13 residues. Germline V gene sequence: CDR1 LNHNV, CDR2 YYDKDF (reference sequence). The DNA of the CDR3 is TGTGCCACCAGCAGAGAGGGCCGGGGGGAGCGATTCTTC. This sequence encodes CATSREGRGERFF. Complete variable domain (other parts from reference TRBV15 and TRBJ2-1): DAMVIQNPRYQVTQFGKPVTLSCSQTLNHNVMYWYQQKSSQAPKLLFHYYDKDFNNEADTPDNFQSRRPNTSFCFLDIRSPGLGDTAMYLCATSREGRGERFFGPGTRLTVL.

The gene calls are TRBV10-2 and TRBJ1-2; D not certain. Trimming removed 3 bases from V and 2 bases from J, with 4 bases in between. Germline V gene sequence: CDR1 WSHSY, CDR2 SAAADI. CDR3 size: 12 residues. CDR3 bases: TGCGCCAGCAGTGATTCAAACTATGGCTACACCTTC. Its translation is CASSDSNYGYTF.

This clone was detected only once. CDR3 nucleotides: TGTGCCAGCAGTTCGGGGACAGGGTGGGGCCAGCCCCAGCATTTT. Protein product: CASSSGTGWGQPQHF. The chain employs TRBV28 and TRBJ1-5; 9 positions agree with TRBD1. Germline V gene data show CDR1 as MDHEN and CDR2 as SYDVKM. Trimming cost V 4 bases and J 7 bases; bases outside gene matches: 8. CDR3 length: 15 amino acids.

The V gene is TRBV2, the J gene TRBJ1-5; D gene ambiguous. The CDR3 covers 13 residues. Germline CDR1 SNHLY, CDR2 FYNNEI. Trimming pared 8 bases from V and 3 bases from J, leaving 11 bases between. CDR3 coding DNA: TGTGCCAGCCGCAGGATACTCAATCAGCCCCAGCATTTT. As protein: CASRRILNQPQHF.

CDR3 in amino acids: CASSTRTRTEAFF. The CDR3 nucleotides read TGTGCCAGCAGTACCCGGACTCGCACTGAAGCTTTCTTT. The V gene is TRBV6-5, the J gene TRBJ1-1; D call uncertain. The CDR3 length is 13 residues. With 5 bases removed from V and 4 bases from J, the gap between germline ends came to 11 bases. Looked up from germline, CDR1 is MNHEY and CDR2 is SVGAGI.

This chain joins TRBV13 and TRBJ2-1; 7 bases match TRBD2. This CDR3 is 16 amino acids long. In germline, CDR1 is PRHDT, CDR2 FYEKMQ (reference sequence). The junction had 8 bases not matched to a gene; V was cut back by 2 bases and J by 4 bases. CDR3 coding DNA: TGTGCCAGCAGCTTATGGGCGGGAGCACCGTACAATGAGCAGTTCTTC. The encoded protein is CASSLWAGAPYNEQFF.

The rearrangement links TRBV5-1 to TRBJ2-7; 8 bases are shared with TRBD1. CDR1 is SGHRS, CDR2 YFSETQ, per germline. The V segment lost 3 bases and the J segment 7 bases; nucleotides outside the gene matches: 6. CDR3 length: 13 amino acids. The CDR3 here is CASSSSDRGEQYF. The CDR3 region has the DNA TGCGCCAGCAGCTCCTCCGACAGGGGTGAGCAGTACTTC.

The genes are TRBV7-2 and TRBJ2-1; 8 bases match TRBD1. The germline gives CDR1 SGHTA, CDR2 FQGNSA. The CDR3 consists of 14 residues. The trim removed 1 base at V and 7 bases at J, leaving 3 bases unmatched. The CDR3 nucleotides are TGTGCCAGCAGCTTAGGCCGGGACAGGAATGAGCAGTTCTTC. This gives the protein CASSLGRDRNEQFF.

The V gene is TRBV11-3, the J gene TRBJ2-1; 8 nucleotides agree with TRBD2. V lost 0 bases to trimming and J lost 2 bases; unmatched junction nucleotides: 3. The V gene's germline CDR1 is SGHNT and CDR2 YENEEA. The CDR3 contains 16 residues. CDR3 DNA sequence: TGTGCCAGCAGCTTAGATCGGGGGGGGCCCTACAATGAGCAGTTCTTC. Protein sequence: CASSLDRGGPYNEQFF.

The chain uses TRBV19 and TRBJ2-2; 9 bases map to TRBD1. The CDR3 covers 16 residues. The V segment lost 4 bases and the J segment 4 bases; nucleotides outside the gene matches: 7. CDR1 is LNHDA and CDR2 is SQIVND in the germline V gene (reference sequence). CDR3: CASSTLGTGITGELFF. The CDR3 bases are TGTGCCAGTAGTACCCTCGGGACAGGGATCACCGGGGAGCTGTTTTTT.

This rearrangement joins TRBV19 to TRBJ2-6, with D perhaps TRBD1 (6 bases). The CDR3 runs to 14 residues. CDR1 and CDR2 from the germline V gene are LNHDA and SQIVND (reference sequence). V gave up 6 bases and J gave up 4 bases, with 10 bases separating them. Written as DNA, the CDR3 is TGTGCCAGTAGCACAGGGAGAGGGGCCAACGTCCTGACTTTC. Translating it yields CASSTGRGANVLTF.

The rearrangement joins TRBV28 to TRBJ1-1; 8 bases line up with TRBD1. This CDR3 is built from 16 residues. Germline V gene lookup returns CDR1 MDHEN and CDR2 SYDVKM. The V and J ends lost 6 bases and 1 base, in that order; junction bases with no gene match: 10. The CDR3 reads CASSRGQGGGNTEAFF. The DNA for the CDR3 is TGTGCCAGCAGCCGTGGACAGGGAGGAGGGAACACTGAAGCTTTCTTT.

This clone appeared a single time. V is TRBV28 and J is TRBJ1-3; 9 bases are shared with TRBD1. The CDR3 is 16 amino acids. J lost 0 bases, V lost 5 bases, and 5 bases had no gene match. From germline, CDR1 is MDHEN and CDR2 SYDVKM. The CDR3 coding sequence is TGTGCCAGCAGTCGAGGGGGACAGGGCTCTGGAAACACCATATATTTT. Amino acids: CASSRGGQGSGNTIYF.

The rearrangement uses TRBV7-6 and TRBJ2-7; 8 bases map to TRBD2. From germline, CDR1 is SGHVS and CDR2 FNYEAQ. The V segment lost 5 bases and the J segment 6 bases; nucleotides outside the gene matches: 15. The CDR3 consists of 16 residues. The CDR3 DNA reads TGTGCCAGCAGCGACAAGGCGGCGGGAGGAGGTAGCGAGCAGTACTTC. It translates to CASSDKAAGGGSEQYF.